This T cell receptor beta chain is from a study of Graves' ophthalmopathy and Graves' hyperthyroidism. Across the study: Stable hyperthyroidism denotes an absence of ophthalmopathy throughout 18 months of follow-up.

General study points: The blood repertoire also included most expanded thyroid clonotypes above 0.001 frequency. Progression of ophthalmopathy was predicted by the model with 70% to 71% sensitivity and under 85% specificity.

Germline V CDR1 and CDR2: ENHRY, SYGVKD. The CDR3 is 15 amino acids. TCR beta CDR3 regions were amplified from RNA transcripts. Following a first-round RT-PCR that used HTBI primers, a second-round multiplex PCR was carried out. Each CDR3 protein is one row after TCRdb ran MiXCR on the multiplex PCR reads. The sample contains roughly 1.1 million distinct CDR3 sequences, about 40% of which appear only once. A word on this clonotype: Its cognate antigen is unknown.

This receptor was obtained from an adult man with Graves' hyperthyroidism. V is TRBV10-3 and J is TRBJ2-5; 8 nucleotides align to TRBD1. The DNA end is more similar to TRBJ2-1, so the J call may be wrong. The sequenced material came from peripheral blood or thyroid tissue (not recorded which). The DNA of the CDR3 is TGTGCCATCAGTGACCGGGACAGGAGTCTGAATGAGCAGTTCTTC. This codes for CAISDRDRSLNEQFF.